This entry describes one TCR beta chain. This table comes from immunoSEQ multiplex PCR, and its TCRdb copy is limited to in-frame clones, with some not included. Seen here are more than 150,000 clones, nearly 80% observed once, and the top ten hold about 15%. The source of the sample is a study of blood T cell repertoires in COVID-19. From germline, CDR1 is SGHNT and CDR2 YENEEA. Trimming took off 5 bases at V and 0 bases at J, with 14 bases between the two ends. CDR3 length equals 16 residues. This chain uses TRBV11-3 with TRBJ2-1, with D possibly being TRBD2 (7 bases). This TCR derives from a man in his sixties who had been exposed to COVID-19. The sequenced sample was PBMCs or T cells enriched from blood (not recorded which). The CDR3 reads CASSRGGGRSYNEQFF. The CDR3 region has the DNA TGTGCCAGCAGCCGAGGGGGGGGCCGCTCCTACAATGAGCAGTTCTTC.